The 27 T cell receptor beta chains given below trace back to one sample, sequenced in a study of T-cell reconstitution after alpha-beta-depleted transplantation in children. Library preparation (for TCRbeta) was performed with unique molecular identifiers. TCRdb re-called the PCR reads through MiXCR, storing one row per CDR3 protein. Of 200,000 or so distinct CDR3 sequences in the sample, 5% to 7.5% are singletons; the top ten hold around 4.4%. This sample comprised PBMCs, obtained before TCRalphabeta/CD19-depleted stem cell transplant. The origin of the receptors is a girl under three years old with combined immunodeficiency, due to receive a stem cell transplant.

This clonotype was found many times. This chain links TRBV20-1 with TRBJ2-7; 9 nucleotides match TRBD1. The V gene end was trimmed by 1 base and the J gene end by 10 bases; junction bases not matched to a gene: 5. The CDR3 covers 12 residues. Germline values: CDR1 DFQATT, CDR2 SNEGSKA (reference sequence). The CDR3 nucleotides read TGCAGTGCTAGAGTGGACAGGGGAATTCAGTACTTC. This gives the protein CSARVDRGIQYF.

This clonotype was seen ten or more times. This sequence joins TRBV29-1 and TRBJ2-1, with D perhaps TRBD2 (6 bases). Trimming pared 1 base from V and 0 bases from J, leaving 10 bases between. CDR1 and CDR2 (germline): SQVTM, ANQGSEA. The CDR3 extends over 15 amino acids. DNA for the CDR3: TGCAGCGTTGAAGGCGGGGATACCTCCTACAATGAGCAGTTCTTC. It specifies CSVEGGDTSYNEQFF.

This clonotype was found many times. The chain couples TRBV14 to TRBJ1-1, with 7 bases aligning to TRBD1. V was clipped by 0 bases and J by 0 bases; unmatched bases: 4. The CDR3 totals 16 residues. Germline V lookup: CDR1 SGHDN, CDR2 FVKESK. CDR3 nucleotide sequence: TGTGCCAGCAGCCAAGAACCGGGACAGTTGAACACTGAAGCTTTCTTT. Encoded protein: CASSQEPGQLNTEAFF.

The chain carries TRBV7-8 and TRBJ1-2; no firm D call. The germline V gene has CDR1 SGHVS and CDR2 FQNEAQ. Between the trimmed V and J ends, which lost 2 bases and 11 bases, there was a span of 15 bases. This CDR3 spans 13 amino acids. The CDR3 DNA follows: TGTGCCAGCAGCTTAATACCCAATTCGGGATACACCTTC. Translated, it gives CASSLIPNSGYTF.

This clonotype has only a few counts. The rearrangement joins TRBV3-1 to TRBJ2-4; D remains unclear. Germline assignment: CDR1 LGHDT and CDR2 YNNKEL (reference sequence). The V and J ends lost 4 bases and 0 bases respectively, with 16 bases between them. The CDR3 spans 17 residues. CDR3 coding DNA: TGTGCCAGCAGCCCCAACCCGAGACGGTCAGCCAAAAACATTCAGTACTTC. It yields the protein CASSPNPRRSAKNIQYF. The full variable domain, completed using reference TRBV3-1 and TRBJ2-4, is DTAVSQTPKYLVTQMGNDKSIKCEQNLGHDTMYWYKQDSKKFLKIMFSYNNKELIINETVPNRFSPKSPDKAHLNLHINSLELGDSAVYFCASSPNPRRSAKNIQYFGAGTRLSVL.

In its sample, this clonotype was seen many times. The gene calls are TRBV2 and TRBJ1-4, with D uncertain. V was cut by 10 bases and J by 2 bases, with 11 bases left in between. This CDR3 is built from 13 residues. Germline V lookup: CDR1 SNHLY, CDR2 FYNNEI. The CDR3 loop is CAISVATNEKLFF. The CDR3 coding sequence is TGTGCCATCTCGGTTGCGACTAATGAAAAACTGTTTTTT.

This clonotype has at least ten counts. The DNA of the CDR3 is TGTGCCAGCAGCCAAGACTCCCGTAGCAATCAGCCCCAGCATTTT. Translated: CASSQDSRSNQPQHF. The rearrangement links TRBV14 to TRBJ1-5; unclear D gene. Per the germline V gene, CDR1 is SGHDN and CDR2 is FVKESK. The CDR3 has 15 amino acids. Trimming took 0 bases from V and 0 from J, leaving 6 bases between them. The full variable domain, completed using reference TRBV14 and TRBJ1-5, is EAGVTQFPSHSVIEKGQTVTLRCDPISGHDNLYWYRRVMGKEIKFLLHFVKESKQDESGMPNNRFLAERTGGTYSTLKVQPAELEDSGVYFCASSQDSRSNQPQHFGDGTRLSIL.

This clonotype was recorded many times. The J gene is TRBJ2-7, the V gene TRBV4-2; no reliable D call. CDR3 size: 16 residues. V was clipped by 0 bases and J by 3 bases, with 15 bases between them. The germline gives CDR1 LGHNA, CDR2 YNFKEQ. The CDR3 sequence: CASSQEWLNSGYEQYF. DNA of the CDR3: TGTGCCAGCAGCCAAGAATGGCTGAACAGTGGCTACGAGCAGTACTTC.

This clonotype came up many times. The rearrangement links TRBV6-2 or TRBV6-3 to TRBJ1-1; D call uncertain. Germline CDR1 is MNHEY and CDR2 is SVGEGT. Trimming shortened V by 2 bases and J by 0 bases, and 10 bases separated the two germline ends. This CDR3 is built from 15 residues. The CDR3 DNA reads as TGTGCCAGCAGTTACGTGCCGGCTCTGAACACTGAAGCTTTCTTT. Amino acid sequence: CASSYVPALNTEAFF.

This clonotype occurred a few times. The V gene is TRBV14, the J gene TRBJ2-6; D gene uncertain. The CDR3 is 17 amino acids. V shed 1 base and J shed 0 bases, with 10 bases lying between them. Germline lookup yields CDR1 SGHDN and CDR2 FVKESK. The CDR3 nucleotides are TGTGCCAGCAGCCAAGGGCAGTTCCCCTCTGGGGCCAACGTCCTGACTTTC. Encoded protein: CASSQGQFPSGANVLTF.

The chain carries TRBV20-1 and TRBJ2-1; D might be TRBD1 (6 bases). The CDR3 runs to 16 residues. Trimming took off 1 base at V and 3 bases at J, with 16 bases between the two ends. Germline assignment: CDR1 DFQATT and CDR2 SNEGSKA (reference sequence). For the CDR3, the DNA is TGCAGTGCTAGAGTTTATAACAGGGACCTCTACAATGAGCAGTTCTTC. Translation: CSARVYNRDLYNEQFF.

V and J are TRBV9 and TRBJ2-1; D is ambiguous. Trimming left V 0 bases short and J 5 bases short, with 9 bases between. The length of the CDR3 is 14 residues. CDR1 is SGDLS and CDR2 is YYNGEE in the germline V gene. The CDR3 loop is CASSVGGSNNEQFF. CDR3 nucleotide sequence: TGTGCCAGCAGCGTAGGGGGTAGCAACAATGAGCAGTTCTTC.

There are many counts of this clonotype. The chain couples TRBV29-1 to TRBJ1-1, with D hard to call. CDR3 length: 13 residues. Germline V gene lookup returns CDR1 SQVTM and CDR2 ANQGSEA. Deletions cut 0 bases from V and 2 bases from J, with 7 bases between. The CDR3 is CSVEEGLNTEAFF. The DNA of the CDR3 is TGCAGCGTTGAAGAGGGCCTTAACACTGAAGCTTTCTTT.

The V gene is TRBV15, the J gene TRBJ1-5; 9 positions match TRBD1. There are 15 residues in the CDR3. CDR1 is LNHNV and CDR2 is YYDKDF in the germline V gene (reference sequence). Losses at the gene ends were 8 bases for V and 6 bases for J; bases not matched to a gene: 11. The CDR3 is CATASEQGAGQPQHF. As DNA, the CDR3 is TGTGCCACCGCTTCCGAACAGGGGGCGGGTCAGCCCCAGCATTTT.

This clonotype was counted at least ten times. The genes are TRBV7-6 and TRBJ2-3; 8 bases are a match to TRBD1. V shed 5 bases and J 4 bases; nucleotides not matched to a gene: 5. This CDR3 has 14 residues. The germline V gene has CDR1 SGHVS and CDR2 FNYEAQ. The CDR3 DNA is TGTGCCAGCAGCCTGACAGGGGAGTCAGATACGCAGTATTTT. Encoded protein: CASSLTGESDTQYF.

This clonotype came up many times. The rearrangement joins TRBV19 to TRBJ1-1, with no clear D. The CDR3 contains 10 residues. Germline V gene lookup returns CDR1 LNHDA and CDR2 SQIVND (reference sequence). With 10 bases removed from V and 4 bases from J, the gap between germline ends came to 7 bases. This CDR3 is CATRGTEAFF. CDR3 bases: TGTGCCACCCGGGGCACTGAAGCTTTCTTT.

At least ten counts were recorded for this clonotype. The chain uses TRBV4-2 and TRBJ2-7; 9 bases map to TRBD1. Germline trimming cut 0 bases from V and 6 bases from J; bases unmatched to any gene: 6. This CDR3 is 15 amino acids long. Germline V gene sequence: CDR1 LGHNA, CDR2 YNFKEQ. The CDR3, as DNA: TGTGCCAGCAGCCAAGAGGGAACAGGGGGCTCCGAGCAGTACTTC. This gives the protein CASSQEGTGGSEQYF.

This clonotype has at least ten counts. The rearrangement uses TRBV6-5 and TRBJ1-2; the D gene is possibly TRBD1 (6 bases). CDR3 length equals 14 residues. From germline, CDR1 is MNHEY and CDR2 SVGAGI. The V gene lost 5 bases and the J gene lost 4 bases, with 14 bases spanning the gap. The CDR3 protein is CASSTPTGGYGYTF. CDR3 DNA sequence: TGTGCCAGCAGTACCCCGACAGGAGGCTATGGCTACACCTTC.

This clonotype was counted ten times or more. The chain couples TRBV28 to TRBJ2-3; D is ambiguous. Trimming took 6 bases from V and 0 from J, leaving 13 bases between them. There are 15 residues in the CDR3. Germline V lookup: CDR1 MDHEN, CDR2 SYDVKM. CDR3 nucleotide sequence: TGTGCCAGCAGGGTTCGACACTCTAGCACAGATACGCAGTATTTT. It codes for CASRVRHSSTDTQYF.

The chain carries TRBV20-1 and TRBJ2-2; maybe TRBD1 (5 bases). V was trimmed by 0 bases and J by 0 bases, leaving 11 bases between them. The length of the CDR3 is 16 residues. Germline V gene sequence: CDR1 DFQATT, CDR2 SNEGSKA (reference sequence). DNA of the CDR3: TGCAGTGCTAGAGATCTTGACAGAGCGAACACCGGGGAGCTGTTTTTT. Translation gives CSARDLDRANTGELFF.

This clonotype has at least ten counts. The rearrangement joins TRBV4-3 to TRBJ2-7, with 7 bases fitting TRBD1. This CDR3 has 14 residues. Germline trimming cut 0 bases from V and 3 bases from J; bases unmatched to any gene: 2. Germline V gene data show CDR1 as LGHNA and CDR2 as YSLEER. This CDR3 is CASSQDWDSYEQYF. The CDR3 DNA reads TGCGCCAGCAGCCAAGATTGGGACAGCTACGAGCAGTACTTC.

This chain joins TRBV7-9 and TRBJ1-1; D uncertain. V was cut by 2 bases and J by 5 bases, with 6 bases left in between. CDR1 is SEHNR and CDR2 is FQNEAQ in the germline V gene (reference sequence). The CDR3 runs 12 residues. The CDR3: CASSLIETEAFF. The CDR3 nucleotides are TGTGCCAGCAGCTTAATCGAGACTGAAGCTTTCTTT.

This chain links TRBV20-1 with TRBJ2-1; D not certain. Trimming removed 0 bases at V and 0 bases at J, with 9 bases between. This CDR3 contains 15 residues. Germline V gene data show CDR1 as DFQATT and CDR2 as SNEGSKA (reference sequence). The CDR3 loop reads CSAREPFSSYNEQFF. CDR3 DNA sequence: TGCAGTGCTAGAGAACCCTTTAGCTCCTACAATGAGCAGTTCTTC.

This clonotype has ten or more counts. The genes are TRBV7-2 and TRBJ2-7, with D tentatively TRBD2 (6 bases). V was shortened by 1 base and J by 12 bases, with 19 bases between the two germline ends. The germline gives CDR1 SGHTA, CDR2 FQGNSA. The CDR3 runs 14 residues. The CDR3: CASSLVVAGPTGYF. The CDR3 DNA reads as TGTGCCAGCAGCTTAGTAGTTGCGGGGCCCACAGGGTACTTC.

This clonotype was seen more than once but under ten times. This chain links TRBV11-2 with TRBJ1-4, with no clear D. Germline CDR1 is SGHAT and CDR2 is FQNNGV. The V end was cut by 3 bases, the J end by 6 bases, with 5 bases between. This CDR3 contains 12 residues. As DNA, the CDR3 is TGTGCCAGCAGCTTTGGGGATGAAAAACTGTTTTTT. This encodes CASSFGDEKLFF.

This clonotype appeared many times. The chain recombines TRBV4-1 with TRBJ2-1; the match to TRBD2 covers 8 bases. Germline lookup yields CDR1 MGHRA and CDR2 YSYEKL. This CDR3 region has 17 residues. Trimming took 1 base from V and 2 from J; bases not matched to a gene: 7. CDR3: CASSQAPWRGAYNEQFF. CDR3 coding DNA: TGCGCCAGCAGCCAAGCTCCCTGGCGGGGGGCCTACAATGAGCAGTTCTTC.

This clonotype was detected a few times. V and J are TRBV6-5 and TRBJ1-2, with a possible D match to TRBD1 (6 bases). In germline, CDR1 is MNHEY, CDR2 SVGAGI. The CDR3 contains 17 residues. The ends were cut back, 0 bases at V and 8 bases at J, with 22 bases in the middle. The CDR3: CASSYSRWFRGHYGYTF. In DNA form, the CDR3 reads TGTGCCAGCAGTTACTCGAGGTGGTTTAGGGGACATTACGGCTACACCTTC.